This TCR beta chain derives from a study of tumor-infiltrating lymphocytes in oesophageal squamous cell carcinoma. TCRdb fed the PCR reads into MiXCR, producing one record per CDR3 protein. The repertoire holds approximately 11,000 distinct CDR3 sequences, with roughly three fifths as singletons. V was pared by 2 bases and J by 13 bases, with 16 bases of the junction left unmatched. The germline V gene encodes CDR1 MRHNA and CDR2 SNTAGT. This CDR3 spans 16 amino acids. This chain connects TRBV6-4 to TRBJ2-4, with 8 bases lining up with TRBD2. The sequenced material came from esophageal tumor tissue. The origin of this receptor is a male donor with esophageal squamous cell carcinoma. The CDR3 region is CASSDTSGSSYNEQYF. Written as DNA, the CDR3 is TGTGCCAGCAGTGACACTAGCGGATCCTCCTACAATGAGCAGTACTTC.